This passage covers 22 T cell receptor beta chains from one sample sequenced in a study of a mutant IDH1 vaccine in newly diagnosed glioma. This sample's time point: week 35, safety follow-up. What each vaccine dose contained was 300 ug of mutant IDH1 20-mer peptide, accompanied by topical imiquimod. Sequencing used immunoSEQ multiplex PCR; TCRdb keeps in-frame clones, though not all of them. The data contain some 33,000 clones, 81% of them singletons. The antigens these receptors bind are not known. The input for sequencing was PBMCs, taken from a glioma patient whose treatment included an IDH1 peptide vaccine. The receptors here all came from a man younger than 45 with glioma.

V and J are TRBV7-2 and TRBJ2-5; TRBD1 matches 7 bases. Germline trimming cut 4 bases from V and 0 bases from J; bases unmatched to any gene: 5. The CDR3 totals 15 residues. CDR1 is SGHTA, CDR2 FQGNSA, per germline. CDR3 bases: TGTGCCAGCAGCTCCGGGGACAGCCACCAAGAGACCCAGTACTTC. It translates to CASSSGDSHQETQYF.

The chain links TRBV6-5 to TRBJ1-2; 8 nucleotides match TRBD1. From germline, CDR1 is MNHEY and CDR2 SVGAGI. The CDR3 consists of 15 residues. V shed 6 bases, J shed 6 bases, and the junction held 12 bases outside the gene matches. DNA for the CDR3: TGTGCCAGCAGACCACTTTCAGGGGGCGCGAATGGCTACACCTTC. This encodes CASRPLSGGANGYTF.

The rearrangement uses TRBV25-1 and TRBJ1-2, with D tentatively TRBD1 (5 bases). V lost 5 bases, J lost 4 bases, and 8 bases lay in between. CDR1 is MGHDK, CDR2 SYGVNS, per germline. CDR3 size: 12 residues. DNA of the CDR3: TGTGCCAGCAGTTCAGGGCCCTATGGCTACACCTTC. This gives the protein CASSSGPYGYTF.

This chain uses TRBV5-1 with TRBJ1-4; TRBD1 matches 10 bases. Per the germline V gene, CDR1 is SGHRS and CDR2 is YFSETQ. The V and J ends lost 4 bases and 11 bases, in that order; junction bases with no gene match: 5. The CDR3 length is 13 residues. The CDR3 DNA follows: TGCGCCAGCAGCACCTGGACAGGGGGGAAACTGTTTTTT. This gives the protein CASSTWTGGKLFF. The full variable domain, its missing parts supplied by reference TRBV5-1 and TRBJ1-4, is KAGVTQTPRYLIKTRGQQVTLSCSPISGHRSVSWYQQTPGQGLQFLFEYFSETQRNKGNFPGRFSGRQFSNSRSEMNVSTLELGDSALYLCASSTWTGGKLFFGSGTQLSVL.

This chain connects TRBV29-1 to TRBJ2-1; TRBD2 matches 13 bases. V lost 4 bases and J lost 0; bases outside the gene matches: 6. Germline V lookup: CDR1 SQVTM, CDR2 ANQGSEA. The CDR3 runs 17 residues. The DNA for the CDR3 is TGCAGCGTTGCAGGGACTAGCGGGGCCAGCTCCTACAATGAGCAGTTCTTC. Its translation: CSVAGTSGASSYNEQFF.

The V gene is TRBV7-8, the J gene TRBJ2-4; tentatively, D is TRBD2 (5 bases). The germline V gene has CDR1 SGHVS and CDR2 FQNEAQ. The CDR3 is 15 amino acids. Trimming left V 4 bases short and J 0 bases short, with 10 bases between. The DNA for the CDR3 is TGTGCCAGCAGCTCCCTGGGGAGAGCCAAAAACATTCAGTACTTC. It encodes CASSSLGRAKNIQYF. The full variable domain, with the rest looked up from reference TRBV7-8 and TRBJ2-4, is GAGVSQSPRYKVAKRGQDVALRCDPISGHVSLFWYQQALGQGPEFLTYFQNEAQLDKSGLPSDRFFAERPEGSVSTLKIQRTQQEDSAVYLCASSSLGRAKNIQYFGAGTRLSVL.

This chain's CDR3 is CASSLFDNTEAFF. As DNA, the CDR3 is TGTGCCAGCAGTTTATTTGATAACACTGAAGCTTTCTTT. The rearrangement uses TRBV27 and TRBJ1-1; D gene uncertain. V lost 1 base and J lost 2, with 5 bases in between. The CDR3 runs 13 residues. Germline V gene sequence: CDR1 MNHEY, CDR2 SMNVEV (reference sequence).

V is TRBV25-1 and J is TRBJ1-3; D remains unclear. The germline gives CDR1 MGHDK, CDR2 SYGVNS. V lost 8 bases and J lost 0, with 5 bases in between. The CDR3 is 12 amino acids. This CDR3 reads CASGSSGNTIYF. The CDR3 DNA reads as TGTGCCAGCGGAAGCTCTGGAAACACCATATATTTT.

The gene calls are TRBV2 and TRBJ1-5; D possibly corresponds to TRBD1 (5 bases). CDR1 and CDR2 from the germline V gene are SNHLY and FYNNEI. CDR3 length: 14 residues. Trimming took 2 bases from V and 4 from J, leaving 9 bases between them. Here the CDR3 reads CASSEYGGNQPQHF. CDR3 DNA sequence: TGTGCCAGCAGTGAATATGGGGGAAATCAGCCCCAGCATTTT. Based on the CDR3 plus reference TRBV2 and TRBJ1-5, the full variable domain is EPEVTQTPSHQVTQMGQEVILRCVPISNHLYFYWYRQILGQKVEFLVSFYNNEISEKSEIFDDQFSVERPDGSNFTLKIRSTKLEDSAMYFCASSEYGGNQPQHFGDGTRLSIL.

This chain joins TRBV9 and TRBJ1-2; perhaps TRBD1 as D (5 bases). The CDR3 totals 15 residues. Germline V gene sequence: CDR1 SGDLS, CDR2 YYNGEE. V was shortened by 4 bases and J by 5 bases, with 18 bases between the two germline ends. This CDR3 reads CASSLSGGVKYGYTF. The DNA for the CDR3 is TGTGCCAGCAGCCTCTCGGGGGGGGTTAAGTATGGCTACACCTTC.

V gene TRBV19 combines with J gene TRBJ2-5, with D maybe TRBD2 (6 bases). Germline V gives CDR1 LNHDA, CDR2 SQIVND (reference sequence). V was pared by 5 bases and J by 5 bases, with 15 bases between. The CDR3 totals 14 residues. Here the CDR3 reads CASSSRDFGETQYF. CDR3 nucleotides: TGTGCCAGTAGTTCCCGGGACTTCGGCGAGACCCAGTACTTC. Together with reference TRBV19 and TRBJ2-5, the CDR3 gives the full variable domain: DGGITQSPKYLFRKEGQNVTLSCEQNLNHDAMYWYRQDPGQGLRLIYYSQIVNDFQKGDIAEGYSVSREKKESFPLTVTSAQKNPTAFYLCASSSRDFGETQYFGPGTRLLVL.

The gene calls are TRBV29-1 and TRBJ1-2, with D unresolved. With 4 bases removed from V and 8 bases from J, the gap between germline ends came to 11 bases. There are 11 residues in the CDR3. In germline, CDR1 is SQVTM, CDR2 ANQGSEA. CDR3 region: CSVGQVGGYTF. In DNA form, the CDR3 reads TGCAGCGTTGGGCAGGTGGGGGGCTACACCTTC.

The chain is built from TRBV5-1 and TRBJ2-7, with unresolved D. The germline V gene has CDR1 SGHRS and CDR2 YFSETQ. Trimming left V 2 bases short and J 0 bases short, with 9 bases between. The CDR3 sequence is 14 residues long. The CDR3 region is CASSFEATSYEQYF. The CDR3 DNA reads as TGCGCCAGCAGCTTCGAGGCTACCTCCTACGAGCAGTACTTC.

In this sample, this clone turned up a few times. The chain carries TRBV6-5 and TRBJ2-3; D is perhaps TRBD1 (5 bases). Germline V lookup: CDR1 MNHEY, CDR2 SVGAGI. V lost 9 bases and J lost 4, with 17 bases in between. The CDR3 has 14 residues. The DNA for the CDR3 is TGTGCCAGTCACAGGAATCAAGGGGCAGATACGCAGTATTTT. Translated: CASHRNQGADTQYF.

This clone was observed a few times. The chain couples TRBV7-9 to TRBJ1-1, with no clear D. The V and J ends lost 2 bases and 1 base respectively, with 8 bases between them. CDR3 length equals 14 residues. Germline assignment: CDR1 SEHNR and CDR2 FQNEAQ (reference sequence). The DNA for the CDR3 is TGTGCCAGCAGCTTACCCTTAACGAACACTGAAGCTTTCTTT. Protein product: CASSLPLTNTEAFF.

A remark on this clone: Being one base from a much bigger clone, this may be a read error. The chain recombines TRBV10-3 with TRBJ2-3, with 11 bases identical to TRBD1. CDR1 and CDR2 from the germline V gene are ENHRY and SYGVKD. With 0 bases clipped from V and 4 bases from J, the junction kept 3 bases outside the gene matches. The CDR3 length is 16 residues. CDR3 protein: CAISESGQGEADTQYF. In nucleotides, the CDR3 is TGTGCCATCAGTGAGTCGGGACAGGGGGAGGCAGATACGCAGTATTTT.

This clone turned up a few times. The rearrangement uses TRBV14 and TRBJ1-2, with D perhaps TRBD1 (6 bases). Germline V gene data show CDR1 as SGHDN and CDR2 as FVKESK. The CDR3 sequence is 14 residues long. V lost 4 bases and J lost 0, with 9 bases in between. CDR3 residues: CASSREGANYGYTF. CDR3 coding DNA: TGTGCCAGCAGCCGGGAGGGGGCTAACTATGGCTACACCTTC.

The chain uses TRBV5-1 and TRBJ1-6; D gene ambiguous. The CDR3 runs to 15 residues. Germline V lookup: CDR1 SGHRS, CDR2 YFSETQ. Trimming stripped 0 bases from V and 8 bases from J, with 12 bases between. The CDR3, as DNA: TGCGCCAGCAGCTTGGACGGCAGGCTGGATTCACCCCTCCACTTT. It specifies CASSLDGRLDSPLHF.

The J gene is TRBJ1-6, the V gene TRBV5-4; maybe TRBD1 (5 bases). Trimming left V 0 bases short and J 7 bases short, with 14 bases between. The CDR3 consists of 16 residues. CDR1 is SGHNT and CDR2 is YYREEE in the germline V gene (reference sequence). This CDR3 is CASSLGRAGTNSPLHF. DNA of the CDR3: TGTGCCAGCAGCTTGGGTCGGGCAGGGACCAATTCACCCCTCCACTTT.

The rearrangement uses TRBV30 and TRBJ2-7; possible D gene TRBD2, 6 bases. Germline CDR1 and CDR2: GTSNPN and SVGIG (reference sequence). With 2 bases removed from V and 5 bases from J, the gap between germline ends came to 13 bases. This CDR3 is 13 amino acids long. The CDR3 here is CAWSFRPGDEQYF. Written as DNA, the CDR3 is TGTGCCTGGAGTTTCCGCCCGGGGGACGAGCAGTACTTC.

The chain combines TRBV5-4 with TRBJ1-2, with 7 bases identical to TRBD1. Germline V gene data show CDR1 as SGHNT and CDR2 as YYREEE (reference sequence). The CDR3 is 13 residues long. The junction had 4 bases not matched to a gene; V was cut back by 4 bases and J by 4 bases. CDR3: CASSPTGFYGYTF. The CDR3 DNA reads as TGTGCCAGCAGCCCGACAGGGTTCTATGGCTACACCTTC.

The chain links TRBV4-1 to TRBJ1-2; D not certain. This CDR3 has 15 residues. V dropped 0 bases and J dropped 4 bases, with 12 bases sitting between them. The germline V gene has CDR1 MGHRA and CDR2 YSYEKL. CDR3 residues: CASSQETRDPYGYTF. The CDR3 bases are TGCGCCAGCAGCCAAGAAACCCGTGATCCCTATGGCTACACCTTC.